Below, 23 T cell receptor beta chains from the same sample are listed, as sequenced in a study of blood T cell repertoires in COVID-19. Assay used: immunoSEQ multiplex PCR; TCRdb lists only in-frame clones, some missing. The table records about 400,000 clones, roughly 89% of them present only once. The source material was PBMCs or T cells enriched from blood (not recorded which). The receptor source for this set is a woman aged 25 to 39 who had recovered from COVID-19.

This chain joins TRBV19 and TRBJ1-2, with 10 nucleotides matching TRBD1. The CDR3 has 16 amino acids. The V gene's germline CDR1 is LNHDA and CDR2 SQIVND (reference sequence). The V and J ends lost 3 bases and 5 bases, in that order; junction bases with no gene match: 9. The CDR3 DNA is TGTGCCAGTAGTATTCGACAGGGGGCGTCTTCATATGGCTACACCTTC. Encoded protein: CASSIRQGASSYGYTF.

The chain couples TRBV9 to TRBJ2-5, with TRBD2 identical over 7 bases. The CDR3 loop spans 14 amino acids. The V segment lost 6 bases and the J segment 5 bases; nucleotides outside the gene matches: 10. Germline CDR1 and CDR2: SGDLS and YYNGEE. The DNA of the CDR3 is TGTGCCAGCACCCTGGGGGGGTCTCTCGAGACCCAGTACTTC. Translating it yields CASTLGGSLETQYF.

The chain uses TRBV2 and TRBJ2-1; TRBD2 matches 7 bases. The V gene end was trimmed by 4 bases and the J gene end by 0 bases; junction bases not matched to a gene: 6. This CDR3 has 16 amino acids. CDR1 is SNHLY and CDR2 is FYNNEI in the germline V gene. CDR3 protein: CASSVLGGISYNEQFF. CDR3 coding DNA: TGTGCCAGCAGTGTGTTGGGGGGGATCTCCTACAATGAGCAGTTCTTC.

The chain combines TRBV14 with TRBJ2-1, with TRBD2 matching 13 bases. Germline CDR1 and CDR2: SGHDN and FVKESK. Trimming took 0 bases from V and 4 from J; bases not matched to a gene: 9. The CDR3 extends over 19 amino acids. The CDR3: CASSQDLGLAGLGYNEQFF. The CDR3 bases are TGTGCCAGCAGCCAAGATTTGGGACTAGCGGGATTGGGGTACAATGAGCAGTTCTTC.

J is TRBJ2-1 and V is TRBV7-2; TRBD2 matches at 11 bases. The CDR3 covers 15 residues. Germline V gene sequence: CDR1 SGHTA, CDR2 FQGNSA. V shed 3 bases, J shed 4 bases, and the junction held 2 bases outside the gene matches. CDR3 in amino acids: CASSLTSGAYNEQFF. CDR3 in DNA: TGTGCCAGCAGCTTGACTAGCGGGGCGTACAATGAGCAGTTCTTC.

The gene calls are TRBV19 and TRBJ1-2; possibly TRBD1 for D (5 bases). This CDR3 has 15 residues. CDR1 and CDR2 from the germline V gene are LNHDA and SQIVND (reference sequence). The V end was cut by 4 bases, the J end by 4 bases, with 16 bases between. The CDR3 is CASSTSTGSVYGYTF. CDR3 bases: TGTGCCAGTAGTACCTCAACAGGATCGGTCTATGGCTACACCTTC. The variable domain in full, with the rest retrieved from reference TRBV19 and TRBJ1-2, is DGGITQSPKYLFRKEGQNVTLSCEQNLNHDAMYWYRQDPGQGLRLIYYSQIVNDFQKGDIAEGYSVSREKKESFPLTVTSAQKNPTAFYLCASSTSTGSVYGYTFGSGTRLTVV.

V and J are TRBV24-1 and TRBJ1-2; 7 positions agree with TRBD1. Germline V gene lookup returns CDR1 KGHDR and CDR2 SFDVKD. Trimming took 4 bases from V and 6 from J; bases not matched to a gene: 13. The CDR3 extends over 16 amino acids. Here the CDR3 DNA reads TGTGCCACCAGTGACGACGGGGTTGACAGGGAAAATGGCTACACCTTC. Translating gives CATSDDGVDRENGYTF.

In this sample, this clone turned up once. The chain has TRBV24-1 and TRBJ1-2; tentative D call: TRBD1 (6 bases). V dropped 10 bases and J dropped 8 bases, with 22 bases sitting between them. This CDR3 has 14 residues. The V gene's germline CDR1 is KGHDR and CDR2 SFDVKD. The CDR3 nucleotides are TGTGCCACGCACCCCCCGGGACAAGGATGGGGCTACACCTTC. It specifies CATHPPGQGWGYTF.

The chain has TRBV28 and TRBJ1-6; D is possibly TRBD1 (6 bases). The V gene lost 5 bases and the J gene lost 8 bases, with 16 bases spanning the gap. The CDR3 is 15 residues long. Germline CDR1 is MDHEN and CDR2 is SYDVKM. As DNA, the CDR3 is TGTGCCAGCAGTCCCATCGGGACATCATATTCACCCCTCCACTTT. Amino acid sequence: CASSPIGTSYSPLHF. The full variable domain, its missing parts supplied by reference TRBV28 and TRBJ1-6, is DVKVTQSSRYLVKRTGEKVFLECVQDMDHENMFWYRQDPGLGLRLIYFSYDVKMKEKGDIPEGYSVSREKKERFSLILESASTNQTSMYLCASSPIGTSYSPLHFGNGTRLTVT.

The V gene is TRBV28, the J gene TRBJ1-1; D may be TRBD1 (5 bases). The V gene lost 9 bases and the J gene lost 5 bases, with 16 bases spanning the gap. The CDR3 length is 13 residues. Germline assignment: CDR1 MDHEN and CDR2 SYDVKM. Here the CDR3 reads CASTPARGTEAFF. CDR3 coding DNA: TGTGCCAGTACTCCTGCTCGGGGGACTGAAGCTTTCTTT.

The gene calls are TRBV5-1 and TRBJ2-5; TRBD2 matches at 12 bases. The CDR3 is 14 residues long. Germline values: CDR1 SGHRS, CDR2 YFSETQ. V was pared by 4 bases and J by 5 bases, with 3 bases of the junction left unmatched. The CDR3 coding sequence is TGCGCCAGCAGCCCAGGGACTAGCGGGGAGACCCAGTACTTC. This translates into CASSPGTSGETQYF.

The V call is TRBV4-1, the J call TRBJ1-3; D is possibly TRBD1 (6 bases). CDR1 is MGHRA, CDR2 YSYEKL, per germline. V lost 4 bases to trimming and J lost 0 bases, with 10 bases between them. This CDR3 contains 15 residues. The chain's CDR3 is CASSLDRNSGNTIYF. CDR3 DNA sequence: TGCGCCAGCAGCCTTGACAGGAACTCTGGAAACACCATATATTTT.

The chain links TRBV6-5 to TRBJ1-1, with D possibly being TRBD1 (5 bases). Trimming stripped 1 base from V and 5 bases from J, with 17 bases between. Germline CDR1 MNHEY, CDR2 SVGAGI. The CDR3 sequence is 16 residues long. In DNA, the CDR3 is TGTGCCAGCAGTTACTTCCGGACACCGGGGAGGACTGAAGCTTTCTTT. This translates into CASSYFRTPGRTEAFF.

The sample holds one count of this clone. This chain connects TRBV6-5 to TRBJ1-2; the match to TRBD1 covers 9 bases. The CDR3 loop spans 14 amino acids. Germline V gene sequence: CDR1 MNHEY, CDR2 SVGAGI. V shed 6 bases, J shed 4 bases, and the junction held 6 bases outside the gene matches. The CDR3 bases are TGTGCCAGCAGGTCACAGGGGGCCCCCTATGGCTACACCTTC. It translates to CASRSQGAPYGYTF.

The chain links TRBV6-1 to TRBJ2-1; a weak D match, TRBD2 (7 bases). V lost 2 bases, J lost 9 bases, and 14 bases lay in between. The CDR3 has 14 amino acids. CDR1 is MNHNS and CDR2 is SASEGT in the germline V gene. This chain's CDR3 is CASSETGTISEQFF. The CDR3 region has the DNA TGTGCCAGCAGTGAAACAGGGACTATCTCTGAGCAGTTCTTC.

This clone has just a few counts. The rearrangement links TRBV2 to TRBJ2-2; 11 nucleotides line up with TRBD2. CDR1 and CDR2 from the germline V gene are SNHLY and FYNNEI. The CDR3 length is 15 residues. V shed 6 bases and J 7 bases; nucleotides not matched to a gene: 7. CDR3 region: CASRSAGLADGELFF. CDR3 coding DNA: TGTGCCAGCAGATCTGCGGGACTAGCGGACGGGGAGCTGTTTTTT.

This clone was counted a few times. The rearrangement joins TRBV24-1 to TRBJ1-4; D is perhaps TRBD1 (5 bases). This CDR3 has 14 amino acids. Germline CDR1 reads KGHDR; CDR2 reads SFDVKD. The germline V and J ends were trimmed by 7 bases and 0 bases, with 8 bases remaining between them. CDR3 region: CATSQGATNEKLFF. Here the CDR3 DNA reads TGTGCCACCAGCCAGGGTGCAACTAATGAAAAACTGTTTTTT.

The chain carries TRBV6-5 and TRBJ2-1; D is unclear. V lost 2 bases, J lost 4 bases, and 6 bases lay in between. This CDR3 contains 13 residues. Germline CDR1 MNHEY, CDR2 SVGAGI. The chain's CDR3 is CASSYQQYNEQFF. The DNA of the CDR3 is TGTGCCAGCAGTTACCAACAATACAATGAGCAGTTCTTC.

The genes are TRBV7-2 and TRBJ2-5; 10 nucleotides align to TRBD1. CDR1 and CDR2 from the germline V gene are SGHTA and FQGNSA. The CDR3 spans 15 residues. Trimming took 3 bases from V and 1 from J; bases not matched to a gene: 2. CDR3 protein: CASSLDRGSQETQYF. In DNA form, the CDR3 reads TGTGCCAGCAGCTTGGACAGGGGGAGCCAAGAGACCCAGTACTTC.

The rearrangement joins TRBV9 to TRBJ1-2; 10 bases are a match to TRBD1. The V gene's germline CDR1 is SGDLS and CDR2 YYNGEE. V shed 3 bases, J shed 3 bases, and the junction held 5 bases outside the gene matches. The CDR3 runs to 15 residues. CDR3 coding DNA: TGTGCCAGCAGCGGGGACAGGGGTAATCACTATGGCTACACCTTC. Encoded protein: CASSGDRGNHYGYTF.

The gene calls are TRBV7-6 and TRBJ2-7; 13 positions match TRBD2. The CDR3 contains 15 residues. V shed 5 bases and J 4 bases; nucleotides not matched to a gene: 5. Germline V gene sequence: CDR1 SGHVS, CDR2 FNYEAQ. The CDR3 coding sequence is TGTGCCAGCAGCCCTGGACTAGCGGGAGTTTACGAGCAGTACTTC. Translated, it gives CASSPGLAGVYEQYF.

The V and J genes are TRBV15 and TRBJ2-1; possible D gene TRBD1, 6 bases. The V end lost 1 base, the J end lost 3 bases, and 16 bases lay between the germline ends. CDR1 is LNHNV and CDR2 is YYDKDF in the germline V gene (reference sequence). There are 17 residues in the CDR3. This chain's CDR3 is CATSRGPGHSNYNEQFF. CDR3 in DNA: TGTGCCACCAGCAGAGGTCCGGGACATAGCAACTACAATGAGCAGTTCTTC.

This clone was recorded only once. The chain uses TRBV2 and TRBJ2-1; D remains unclear. CDR3 length equals 13 residues. Per the germline V gene, CDR1 is SNHLY and CDR2 is FYNNEI. The V end was cut by 7 bases, the J end by 9 bases, with 16 bases between. The CDR3 DNA reads TGTGCCAGCATACAAATCCACGATGGTGAGCAGTTCTTC. It specifies CASIQIHDGEQFF.